One sample yielded the 6 T cell receptor beta chains listed below, sequenced in a study of blood T cell repertoires in COVID-19. Assay used: immunoSEQ multiplex PCR; TCRdb lists only in-frame clones, some missing. The sample has 150,000 to 200,000 clones; roughly four fifths are singletons. Sequences were obtained from PBMCs or T cells enriched from blood (not recorded which). The receptors stem from a man aged 50 to 59 who had recovered from COVID-19.

The chain joins TRBV18 to TRBJ1-2; TRBD1 might be the D (6 bases). Trimming left V 3 bases short and J 3 bases short, with 14 bases between. The CDR3 totals 15 residues. CDR1 and CDR2 from the germline V gene are KGHSH and LQKENI. The CDR3 is CASSPQTGADYGYTF. In DNA form, the CDR3 reads TGTGCCAGCTCACCGCAGACAGGAGCCGACTATGGCTACACCTTC. Looking up the rest from reference TRBV18 and TRBJ1-2 gives the full variable domain: NAGVMQNPRHLVRRRGQEARLRCSPMKGHSHVYWYRQLPEEGLKFMVYLQKENIIDESGMPKERFSAEFPKEGPSILRIQQVVRGDSAAYFCASSPQTGADYGYTFGSGTRLTVV.

J is TRBJ2-1 and V is TRBV18, with D perhaps matching TRBD1 (5 bases). Trimming cost V 4 bases and J 5 bases, with 12 bases left between them. Germline-derived CDR1 and CDR2 are KGHSH and LQKENI. The CDR3 length is 14 residues. The CDR3 DNA reads as TGTGCCAGCTCACAGAATCAAGGGGACAATGAGCAGTTCTTC. It codes for CASSQNQGDNEQFF.

This clone was found a few times. The chain joins TRBV7-9 to TRBJ1-3; weak D call: TRBD1 (5 bases). CDR1 SEHNR and CDR2 FQNEAQ come from the germline V gene (reference sequence). The CDR3 is 15 residues long. V gave up 5 bases and J gave up 3 bases, with 14 bases separating them. CDR3 amino acids: CASSLNAGFGNTIYF. CDR3 DNA: TGTGCCAGCAGCCTCAACGCAGGGTTTGGAAACACCATATATTTT.

This clone appeared once. The CDR3 loop is CASSSGIQETQYF. CDR3 DNA sequence: TGTGCCAGCAGTTCGGGGATCCAAGAGACCCAGTACTTC. The rearrangement uses TRBV12-3 or TRBV12-4 and TRBJ2-5; possibly TRBD2 for D (5 bases). V lost 4 bases to trimming and J lost 1 base, with 7 bases between them. The CDR3 extends over 13 amino acids.

This rearrangement joins TRBV16 to TRBJ1-2; a possible D gene is TRBD1 (5 bases). Looked up from germline, CDR1 is KGHSY and CDR2 is FQNENV. The length of the CDR3 is 13 residues. The V end was cut by 3 bases, the J end by 7 bases, with 12 bases between. The CDR3 nucleotides are TGTGCCAGCAGCCACGCCCGGGGGGGTGGCTACACCTTC. Translation: CASSHARGGGYTF.

The gene calls are TRBV5-4 and TRBJ2-7; tentative D call: TRBD1 (6 bases). Per the germline V gene, CDR1 is SGHNT and CDR2 is YYREEE (reference sequence). The CDR3 runs 13 residues. The V gene lost 1 base and the J gene lost 6 bases, with 11 bases spanning the gap. This CDR3 is CASSLQGTPEQYF. In nucleotides, the CDR3 is TGTGCCAGCAGCTTGCAGGGGACGCCCGAGCAGTACTTC.